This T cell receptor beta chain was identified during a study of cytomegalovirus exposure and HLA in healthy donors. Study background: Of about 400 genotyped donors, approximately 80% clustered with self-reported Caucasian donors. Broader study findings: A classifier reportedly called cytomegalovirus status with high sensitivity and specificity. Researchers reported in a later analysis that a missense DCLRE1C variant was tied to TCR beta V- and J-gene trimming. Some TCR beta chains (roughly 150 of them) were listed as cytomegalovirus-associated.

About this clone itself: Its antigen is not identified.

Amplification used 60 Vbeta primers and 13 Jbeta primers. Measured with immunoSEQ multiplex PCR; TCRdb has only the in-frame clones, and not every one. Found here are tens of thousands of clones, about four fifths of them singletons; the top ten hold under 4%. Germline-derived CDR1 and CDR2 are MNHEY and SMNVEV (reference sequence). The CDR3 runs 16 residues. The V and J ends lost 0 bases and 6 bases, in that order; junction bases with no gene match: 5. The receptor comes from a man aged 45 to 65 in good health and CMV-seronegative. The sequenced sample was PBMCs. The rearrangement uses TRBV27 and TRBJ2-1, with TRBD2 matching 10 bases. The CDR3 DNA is TGTGCCAGCAGTTTATCAGAACTAGCGGGACTCAATGAGCAGTTCTTC. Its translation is CASSLSELAGLNEQFF.